Given below is one T cell receptor (beta chain) in context. What it binds is not known. As to time point: blood 4 weeks post-SBRT, at nephrectomy. The sample's treatment: 15 Gy SBRT to primary tumor, nephrectomy 4 weeks later. Nephrectomy followed 15 Gy stereotactic body radiation by 4 weeks. The patient's renal cell carcinoma had clear cell pathology. The data originate from a study of radiation and T cells in renal cell carcinoma. Overall study findings and caveats: From baseline, blood top tumor clonotypes peaked at 2 weeks post-radiation.

Here immunoSEQ multiplex PCR was the method, and the copy in TCRdb shows in-frame clones only, minus some. This sample has approximately 31,000 clones; about 84% occur once, and the top ten carry 33%. The germline V gene encodes CDR1 SGHVS and CDR2 FNYEAQ. Trimming cost V 5 bases and J 2 bases; bases outside gene matches: 6. This CDR3 has 14 amino acids. The sample in question was blood, obtained from a patient whose treatment included radiotherapy and nephrectomy. The chain recombines TRBV7-6 with TRBJ2-7, with 7 positions matching TRBD1. The TCR originated in a man between 60 and 70 years old with renal cell carcinoma. The CDR3 sequence: CASSPRQGTYEQYF. The CDR3 DNA sequence: TGTGCCAGCAGCCCCCGACAGGGAACCTACGAGCAGTACTTC.